This TCR beta chain was sequenced for a study of T cell repertoires in cytomegalovirus infection (dated by TCRdb to the late 2010s). About the full investigation: Donor HLA type was relevant to the analysis, as public TCR beta signatures indicated carriage of CMV infection together with the matching HLA type. General conclusions and limits of the study: The ex vivo response was dominated by HLA-C-restricted CMV-specific TCR beta clonotypes, which also provided the single most frequent clonotype in two of eight donors. In both this cohort and an independent roughly 350-donor cohort, the cumulative frequency of public TCR beta family members distinguished carriers of CMV infection plus the relevant HLA type.

TCRdb lists the instrument as Illumina HiSeq 1500. The public sequencing data were trimmed at Q25 with fastp and processed into clonotypes with MiXCR by TCRdb, which kept only in-frame beta chains. Rows with one shared CDR3 protein collapse into an entry with the most common genes and DNA. A total of 60,000 to 75,000 distinct CDR3 sequences appear in this sample, under 5% of them only once. Around a fifth of the sample is held by the ten biggest clonotypes. V gives up 3 bases and J gives up 1 base, and the segment between their germline ends measures 12 bases. The CDR3, cysteine through phenylalanine, is 15 amino acids long. The kept DNA is CDR3 alone, 45 bases in frame from the first base. The germline V gene supplies CDR1 SGHTA and CDR2 FQGNSA. This clonotype was detected ten times or more. What antigen it recognizes has not been identified. No qualities accompany the bases; no much larger clone lies one base away.

The sequence was collected from a human donor in good health (CMV status not recorded). Some clones in this sample may be carry-over from other donors' samples. The chain links TRBV7-2 with TRBJ2-5; TRBD2 could be the D gene, as 6 bases match. Sequences were obtained from PBMCs. The CDR3 region: CASSFRRGRQETQYF. The DNA sequence is TGTGCCAGCAGCTTCCGGAGGGGTCGCCAAGAGACCCAGTACTTC.